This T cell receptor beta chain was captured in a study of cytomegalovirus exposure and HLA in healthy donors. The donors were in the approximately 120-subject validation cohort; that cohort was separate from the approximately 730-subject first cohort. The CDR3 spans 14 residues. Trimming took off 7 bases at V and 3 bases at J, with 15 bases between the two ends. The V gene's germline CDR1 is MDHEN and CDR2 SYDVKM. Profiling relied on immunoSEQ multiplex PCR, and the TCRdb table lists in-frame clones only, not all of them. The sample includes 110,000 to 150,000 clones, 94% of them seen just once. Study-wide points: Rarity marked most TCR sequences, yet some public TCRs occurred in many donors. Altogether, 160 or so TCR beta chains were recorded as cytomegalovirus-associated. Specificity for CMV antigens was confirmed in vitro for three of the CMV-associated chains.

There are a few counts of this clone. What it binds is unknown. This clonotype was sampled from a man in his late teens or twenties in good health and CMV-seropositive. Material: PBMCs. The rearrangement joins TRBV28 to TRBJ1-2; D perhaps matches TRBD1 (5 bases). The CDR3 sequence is CASTVLGTHYGYTF. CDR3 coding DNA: TGTGCCAGCACGGTACTCGGGACTCACTATGGCTACACCTTC.